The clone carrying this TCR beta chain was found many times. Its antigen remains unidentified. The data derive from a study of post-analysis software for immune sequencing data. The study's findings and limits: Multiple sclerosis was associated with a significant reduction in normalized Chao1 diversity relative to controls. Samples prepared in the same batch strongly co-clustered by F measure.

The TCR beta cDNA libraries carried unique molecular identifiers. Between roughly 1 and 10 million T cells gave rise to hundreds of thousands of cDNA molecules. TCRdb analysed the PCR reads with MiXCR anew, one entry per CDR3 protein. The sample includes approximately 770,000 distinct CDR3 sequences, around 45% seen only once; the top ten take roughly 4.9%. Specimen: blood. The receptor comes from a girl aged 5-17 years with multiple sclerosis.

The CDR3, as DNA: TGTGCCAGCAGCTTAGGATCGCGGGGAGTACACACTGAAGCTTTCTTT. It codes for CASSLGSRGVHTEAFF. The chain couples TRBV7-3 to TRBJ1-1; D is unresolved. This CDR3 spans 16 amino acids. The V gene lost 2 bases and the J gene lost 3 bases, with 16 bases spanning the gap. Per germline, CDR1 SGHTA and CDR2 FQGTGA.